These 26 T cell receptor beta chains originate from one sample sequenced in a study of T-cell reconstitution after alpha-beta-depleted transplantation in children. Unique molecular identifiers were built into the TCRbeta library. Each CDR3 protein is one row after TCRdb ran MiXCR on the PCR reads. Of about 470,000 distinct CDR3 sequences detected, over 40% appear once; the ten largest clones hold 27%. This specimen was PBMCs, taken before TCRalphabeta/CD19-depleted stem cell transplant. All receptors derive from a girl aged 2 to 10 with aplastic anemia, due to receive a stem cell transplant.

The chain is built from TRBV20-1 and TRBJ2-3; TRBD1 matches 9 bases. Trimming removed 3 bases from V and 3 bases from J; junction bases left unmatched: 4. Germline V lookup: CDR1 DFQATT, CDR2 SNEGSKA (reference sequence). The CDR3 has 14 residues. The CDR3 protein is CSASRQGVTDTQYF. The CDR3 nucleotides read TGCAGTGCTAGCCGACAGGGGGTGACAGATACGCAGTATTTT.

The rearrangement links TRBV7-3 to TRBJ2-1, with TRBD1 matching 9 bases. Germline V gene data show CDR1 as SGHTA and CDR2 as FQGTGA. The CDR3 covers 13 residues. Trimming at V came to 0 bases and at J to 16 bases, leaving 7 bases not matched to a gene. The CDR3 nucleotides read TGTGCCAGCAGCTTAACGACCGGGACAGGGATTTTCTTC. Translation gives CASSLTTGTGIFF.

This clonotype was picked up one time. In DNA form, the CDR3 reads TGTGCCAGCAGCTTAGACGGACAGTTCTACGAGCAGTACTTC. Translation gives CASSLDGQFYEQYF. The chain combines TRBV7-9 with TRBJ2-7, with D maybe TRBD1 (6 bases). V was clipped by 1 base and J by 3 bases, with 10 bases between them. Germline V lookup: CDR1 SEHNR, CDR2 FQNEAQ (reference sequence). The CDR3 length is 14 residues.

In this sample, this clonotype turned up a few times. The genes are TRBV19 and TRBJ1-2; D is uncertain. The ends were cut back, 5 bases at V and 4 bases at J, with 14 bases in the middle. CDR3 length: 14 amino acids. Germline CDR1 reads LNHDA; CDR2 reads SQIVND (reference sequence). The CDR3 DNA reads TGTGCCAGTAGTCCTCCGGGCCTCGCCTATGGCTACACCTTC. Translation gives CASSPPGLAYGYTF.

J is TRBJ1-1 and V is TRBV6-1; D is perhaps TRBD1 (6 bases). The CDR3 contains 12 residues. Deletions cut 5 bases from V and 4 bases from J, with 8 bases between. In germline, CDR1 is MNHNS, CDR2 SASEGT. DNA for the CDR3: TGTGCCAGCAGTACAGGGTCCACTGAAGCTTTCTTT. Its translation is CASSTGSTEAFF.

V usage is TRBV7-3 and J usage is TRBJ2-2, with D unresolved. Germline V gene lookup returns CDR1 SGHTA and CDR2 FQGTGA. The length of the CDR3 is 16 residues. V lost 4 bases, J lost 6 bases, and 18 bases lay in between. The CDR3 spells CASSSMSLSVPGELFF. The CDR3 region has the DNA TGTGCCAGCAGCTCTATGAGCCTATCAGTCCCCGGGGAGCTGTTTTTT.

The chain has TRBV5-5 and TRBJ2-1; D is unresolved. The CDR3 totals 15 residues. The V end was cut by 5 bases, the J end by 2 bases, with 14 bases between. Germline lookup yields CDR1 SGHKS and CDR2 YYEKEE (reference sequence). CDR3: CASSSTPHTYNEQFF. The CDR3 DNA is TGTGCCAGCAGTTCGACCCCTCACACCTACAATGAGCAGTTCTTC.

V and J are TRBV4-2 and TRBJ2-3; 9 bases line up with TRBD2. Germline CDR1 is LGHNA and CDR2 is YNFKEQ. The CDR3 spans 17 residues. V lost 4 bases, J lost 2 bases, and 10 bases stayed unmatched. The CDR3 bases are TGTGCCAGCAGCCGAGGCGCGGGGGGGCCCACCACAGATACGCAGTATTTT. Protein sequence: CASSRGAGGPTTDTQYF.

At least ten counts were recorded for this clonotype. In DNA form, the CDR3 reads TGCAGTGGGGCAGGGAGCACAGATACGCAGTATTTT. Protein: CSGAGSTDTQYF. The chain uses TRBV20-1 and TRBJ2-3; D is perhaps TRBD1 (5 bases). Trimming shortened V by 7 bases and J by 0 bases, and 8 bases separated the two germline ends. CDR3 length equals 12 residues. Germline V gene data show CDR1 as DFQATT and CDR2 as SNEGSKA (reference sequence).

This clonotype was observed many times. CDR3 sequence reads: CASSLGQNHYSYEQYF. CDR3 in DNA: TGCGCCAGCAGCTTGGGACAGAACCACTACTCCTACGAGCAGTACTTC. The rearrangement uses TRBV5-1 and TRBJ2-7, with D tentatively TRBD1 (5 bases). V lost 0 bases and J lost 0, with 13 bases in between. CDR1 and CDR2 (germline): SGHRS, YFSETQ. CDR3 length: 16 residues.

The chain recombines TRBV27 with TRBJ2-7; 7 bases fit TRBD1. CDR3 length: 14 residues. Germline lookup yields CDR1 MNHEY and CDR2 SMNVEV (reference sequence). Trimming removed 6 bases from V and 9 bases from J; junction bases left unmatched: 14. CDR3 nucleotides: TGTGCCAGCAGAAAGCAGGGACAGCCTATCGGGCAGTACTTC. Translated, it gives CASRKQGQPIGQYF.

The chain carries TRBV7-3 and TRBJ2-5; no clear D gene. This CDR3 comprises 15 residues. The V end was cut by 3 bases, the J end by 3 bases, with 14 bases between. From germline, CDR1 is SGHTA and CDR2 FQGTGA. DNA of the CDR3: TGTGCCAGCAGCTTTGGGGAACCGACCGAAGAGACCCAGTACTTC. Translating gives CASSFGEPTEETQYF.

The chain combines TRBV20-1 with TRBJ2-7, with D uncertain. The V and J ends lost 0 bases and 4 bases respectively, with 13 bases between them. The CDR3 totals 14 residues. The germline gives CDR1 DFQATT, CDR2 SNEGSKA (reference sequence). The CDR3 is CSAREDNGLYEQYF. The CDR3 nucleotides are TGCAGTGCTAGAGAGGATAACGGGCTATACGAGCAGTACTTC.

The V call is TRBV20-1, the J call TRBJ1-2; D not certain. This CDR3 has 11 residues. V shed 1 base and J shed 5 bases, with 5 bases lying between them. Germline V gene data show CDR1 as DFQATT and CDR2 as SNEGSKA (reference sequence). The CDR3 DNA reads as TGCAGTGCTAGAGCCGGTTATGGCTACACCTTC. It yields the protein CSARAGYGYTF.

This clonotype was recorded at least ten times. The chain couples TRBV5-1 to TRBJ2-1; 8 bases are a match to TRBD2. The CDR3 extends over 15 amino acids. Losses at the gene ends were 0 bases for V and 5 bases for J; bases not matched to a gene: 4. Germline V CDR1 and CDR2: SGHRS, YFSETQ. For the CDR3, the DNA is TGCGCCAGCAGCTTGGGGACTAGCAGTAACAATGAGCAGTTCTTC. Residues: CASSLGTSSNNEQFF. The full variable domain, completed using reference TRBV5-1 and TRBJ2-1, is KAGVTQTPRYLIKTRGQQVTLSCSPISGHRSVSWYQQTPGQGLQFLFEYFSETQRNKGNFPGRFSGRQFSNSRSEMNVSTLELGDSALYLCASSLGTSSNNEQFFGPGTRLTVL.

The CDR3 sequence: CASSYSSRGAETQYF. The CDR3 DNA follows: TGTGCCAGCAGTTACTCGAGTCGGGGGGCAGAGACCCAGTACTTC. V is TRBV6-5 and J is TRBJ2-5; D possibly corresponds to TRBD2 (7 bases). The CDR3 is made up of 15 amino acids. With 0 bases removed from V and 4 bases from J, the gap between germline ends came to 12 bases. Germline lookup yields CDR1 MNHEY and CDR2 SVGAGI.

This chain links TRBV4-2 with TRBJ2-5, with D perhaps matching TRBD2 (7 bases). CDR1 and CDR2 (germline): LGHNA, YNFKEQ. The ends were cut back, 2 bases at V and 4 bases at J, with 8 bases in the middle. This CDR3 spans 13 amino acids. The CDR3: CASSQRGAETQYF. CDR3 in DNA: TGTGCCAGCAGCCAACGGGGGGCAGAGACCCAGTACTTC.

The rearrangement uses TRBV12-2 and TRBJ2-3. TRBV12-2 is recorded as a pseudogene. The CDR3 contains 14 residues. The CDR3 protein is CASRLAKARDTQYF. DNA of the CDR3: TGTGCAAGTCGCTTAGCGAAAGCAAGAGATACGCAGTATTTT.

The J gene is TRBJ1-1, the V gene TRBV7-9; TRBD1 agrees at 7 bases. V shed 5 bases and J 6 bases; nucleotides not matched to a gene: 9. The CDR3 loop spans 14 amino acids. Germline-derived CDR1 and CDR2 are SEHNR and FQNEAQ (reference sequence). In DNA form, the CDR3 reads TGTGCCAGCAGCCACCGGGACAGAGGACCTGAAGCTTTCTTT. Amino acids: CASSHRDRGPEAFF.

The table lists this clonotype with a count of one. The V and J genes are TRBV10-3 and TRBJ2-3; a possible D gene is TRBD1 (5 bases). This CDR3 has 13 residues. Germline lookup yields CDR1 ENHRY and CDR2 SYGVKD. Trimming removed 8 bases from V and 5 bases from J, with 14 bases in between. CDR3: CAISHQGKDTQYF. CDR3 in DNA: TGTGCCATCTCCCATCAGGGCAAAGATACGCAGTATTTT.

The chain employs TRBV12-3 or TRBV12-4 and TRBJ1-5; 9 bases agree with TRBD1. J lost 7 bases, V lost 6 bases, and 4 bases had no gene match. The CDR3 has 13 residues. The CDR3 loop reads CASSGQGRQPQHF. In nucleotides, the CDR3 is TGTGCCAGCAGCGGACAGGGGAGGCAGCCCCAGCATTTT.

This clonotype appeared a single time. Relative to the germline gene, one junction end is altered; a read error may explain this. The chain employs TRBV6-5 and TRBJ2-3, with D possibly being TRBD1 (5 bases). The CDR3 is made up of 12 amino acids. CDR1 is MNHEY and CDR2 is SVGAGI in the germline V gene. The CDR3 nucleotides read TGTGCCACCAGTTACCCGGCAGGGACGCAGTATTTT. As protein: CATSYPAGTQYF.

This clonotype has only a few counts. The V and J genes are TRBV7-6 and TRBJ1-2; a weak D match, TRBD1 (5 bases). The length of the CDR3 is 13 residues. Deletions cut 5 bases from V and 6 bases from J, with 13 bases between. Germline CDR1 reads SGHVS; CDR2 reads FNYEAQ. This chain's CDR3 is CASSRGAGDGYTF. In DNA form, the CDR3 reads TGTGCCAGCAGCCGGGGCGCAGGTGATGGCTACACCTTC.

There are a few counts of this clonotype. The CDR3 here is CASSKGPLFGAGRYNEQFF. In DNA, the CDR3 is TGTGCCAGCAGTAAGGGCCCCCTCTTTGGAGCCGGGCGCTACAATGAGCAGTTCTTC. V usage is TRBV6-2 or TRBV6-3 and J usage is TRBJ2-1; D gene uncertain. Trimming cost V 5 bases and J 3 bases, with 26 bases left between them. Germline V gene data show CDR1 as MNHEY and CDR2 as SVGEGT. The CDR3 consists of 19 residues.

The J gene is TRBJ2-7, the V gene TRBV20-1, with 8 positions matching TRBD2. The germline gives CDR1 DFQATT, CDR2 SNEGSKA (reference sequence). CDR3 length: 13 amino acids. V was clipped by 3 bases and J by 4 bases; unmatched bases: 5. The CDR3 nucleotides are TGCAGTGCTAGGCAAGCGGGGGAGTACGAGCAGTACTTC. Amino acids: CSARQAGEYEQYF.

The chain links TRBV7-6 to TRBJ2-3; 8 nucleotides match TRBD2. V was pared by 4 bases and J by 1 base, with 10 bases of the junction left unmatched. CDR1 SGHVS and CDR2 FNYEAQ come from the germline V gene. The CDR3 loop spans 17 amino acids. The DNA of the CDR3 is TGTGCCAGCAGCTCCGACAAGGGTAGCGGGGGCACAGATACGCAGTATTTT. It codes for CASSSDKGSGGTDTQYF. Combining the CDR3 with reference TRBV7-6 and TRBJ2-3 gives the whole variable domain GAGVSQSPRYKVTKRGQDVALRCDPISGHVSLYWYRQALGQGPEFLTYFNYEAQQDKSGLPNDRFSAERPEGSISTLTIQRTEQRDSAMYRCASSSDKGSGGTDTQYFGPGTRLTVL.